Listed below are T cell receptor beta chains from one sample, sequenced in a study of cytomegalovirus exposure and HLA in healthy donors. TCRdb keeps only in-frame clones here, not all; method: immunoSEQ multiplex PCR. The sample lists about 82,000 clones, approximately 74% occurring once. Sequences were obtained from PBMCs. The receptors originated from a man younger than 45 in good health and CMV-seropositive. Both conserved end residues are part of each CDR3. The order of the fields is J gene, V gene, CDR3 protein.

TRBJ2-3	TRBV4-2	CASSQEGGIAGVTDTQYF
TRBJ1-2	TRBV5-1	CASSLGGGANYGYTF
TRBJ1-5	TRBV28	CASSLQGGQPQHF
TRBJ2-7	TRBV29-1	CSVGKSRNEQYF
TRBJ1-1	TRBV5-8	CASSGSRQRNTEAFF
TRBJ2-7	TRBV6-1	CASSEAGLAGGIVYEQYF
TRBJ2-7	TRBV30	CAWGLSPYEQYF
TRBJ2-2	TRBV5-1	CASSSQGQGSTGELFF
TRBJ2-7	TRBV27	CASRSSGRSYEQYF
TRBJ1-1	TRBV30	CAWRVTGGLNTEAFF
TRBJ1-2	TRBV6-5	CASTTTGHYGYTF
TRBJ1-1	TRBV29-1	CSVPAGQMNTEAFF
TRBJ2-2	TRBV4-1	CASSLIRGGELFF
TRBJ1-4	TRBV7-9	CASSLRGDPRLWEKLFF
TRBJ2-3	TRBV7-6	CASSLTGNPSTDTQYF
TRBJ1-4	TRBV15	CATSRDLMTVNNEKLFF
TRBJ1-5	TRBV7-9	CASSSLDRGNQPQHF
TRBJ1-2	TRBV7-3	CASSPEGVGTGGYTF
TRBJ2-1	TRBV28	CASSWYTEQFF
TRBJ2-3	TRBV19	CASSIAYTDTQYF
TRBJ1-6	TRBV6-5	CASSPGGASPLHF
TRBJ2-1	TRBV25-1	CASSPLTGGGNEQFF
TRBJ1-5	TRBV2	CASNGGPGNQPQHF
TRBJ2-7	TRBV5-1	CASSWTSGGEQYF
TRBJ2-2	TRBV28	CASSSGSGTGELFF
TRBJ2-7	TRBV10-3	CAISPDTYEQYF
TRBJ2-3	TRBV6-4	CASSPAGGTDTQYF
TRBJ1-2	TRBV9	CASSVGPQAGYTF
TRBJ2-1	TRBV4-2	CASSQGQADNEQFF
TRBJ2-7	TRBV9	CASSVGGYGGEQYF
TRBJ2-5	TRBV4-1	CASSQGPQETQYF
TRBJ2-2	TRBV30	CAWTPRGAGELFF
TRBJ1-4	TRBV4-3	CASSQSGGRHNEKLFF